A single sample is the source of the 30 T cell receptor beta chains below, sequenced in a study of blood T cell repertoires in COVID-19. The protocol was immunoSEQ multiplex PCR, while the TCRdb copy is restricted to in-frame clones and leaves out a portion. Of 250,000 to 300,000 clones detected, about nine tenths appear once; the ten largest clones hold roughly 11%. The sample consisted of peripheral blood. The receptors here all came from a woman in her thirties with COVID-19, enrolled during active disease.

V usage is TRBV29-1 and J usage is TRBJ2-5, with TRBD1 matching over 9 bases. The length of the CDR3 is 11 residues. V trimming: 6 bases; J trimming: 5 bases; junction bases outside the gene matches: 1. In germline, CDR1 is SQVTM, CDR2 ANQGSEA. This chain's CDR3 is CSVGQGETQYF. In DNA form, the CDR3 reads TGCAGCGTCGGACAGGGGGAGACCCAGTACTTC.

This rearrangement joins TRBV4-2 to TRBJ1-1, with a possible D match to TRBD1 (5 bases). V lost 3 bases to trimming and J lost 1 base, with 15 bases between them. Per germline, CDR1 LGHNA and CDR2 YNFKEQ. CDR3 length: 16 amino acids. CDR3 loop: CASSHHIGGGNTEAFF. The CDR3 coding sequence is TGTGCCAGCAGCCACCACATAGGCGGGGGGAACACTGAAGCTTTCTTT.

V and J are TRBV3-1 (or the pseudogene TRBV3-2) and TRBJ1-1; maybe TRBD1 (5 bases). The ends were cut back, 6 bases at V and 1 base at J, with 15 bases in the middle. CDR1 and CDR2 from the germline V gene are LGHDT and YNNKEL (reference sequence). This CDR3 is built from 15 residues. The CDR3 loop is CASRPWDLKNTEAFF. For the CDR3, the DNA is TGTGCCAGCAGACCGTGGGACTTAAAGAACACTGAAGCTTTCTTT.

The J gene is TRBJ1-3, the V gene TRBV6-5; 7 nucleotides match TRBD1. This CDR3 region has 15 residues. CDR1 and CDR2 from the germline V gene are MNHEY and SVGAGI. V was clipped by 6 bases and J by 0 bases; unmatched bases: 5. Here the CDR3 reads CASSPDRSSGNTIYF. Written as DNA, the CDR3 is TGTGCCAGCAGCCCGGACAGGAGCTCTGGAAACACCATATATTTT.

The CDR3 reads CASSSRMTGVPYEQYF. DNA for the CDR3: TGTGCCAGCAGTTCCCGGATGACAGGGGTTCCCTACGAGCAGTACTTC. This chain links TRBV6-2 or TRBV6-3 with TRBJ2-7; 8 bases agree with TRBD1. The germline V gene has CDR1 MNHEY and CDR2 SVGEGT. With 4 bases clipped from V and 2 bases from J, the junction kept 10 bases outside the gene matches. This CDR3 region has 16 residues.

The chain joins TRBV30 to TRBJ1-4; 8 nucleotides line up with TRBD1. V gave up 0 bases and J gave up 4 bases; unmatched junction bases: 1. The CDR3 spans 14 residues. Per germline, CDR1 GTSNPN and CDR2 SVGIG (reference sequence). The CDR3 sequence is CAWSVTGGNEKLFF. The DNA for the CDR3 is TGTGCCTGGAGTGTAACAGGGGGTAATGAAAAACTGTTTTTT.

The V call is TRBV5-1, the J call TRBJ1-1; D remains unclear. The V gene's germline CDR1 is SGHRS and CDR2 YFSETQ. Trimming cost V 2 bases and J 1 base, with 9 bases left between them. The CDR3 consists of 14 residues. The CDR3 region is CASSLKAENTEAFF. The CDR3 DNA reads as TGCGCCAGCAGCTTAAAAGCTGAGAACACTGAAGCTTTCTTT.

The chain links TRBV7-9 to TRBJ1-1; 9 nucleotides agree with TRBD1. The germline V gene has CDR1 SEHNR and CDR2 FQNEAQ (reference sequence). V shed 0 bases, J shed 4 bases, and the junction held 9 bases outside the gene matches. The CDR3 totals 17 residues. The CDR3 protein is CASSLAPTGGRSTEAFF. The CDR3 DNA follows: TGTGCCAGCAGCTTAGCGCCGACAGGGGGAAGAAGCACTGAAGCTTTCTTT.

The CDR3, as DNA: TGTGCCAGTAGCCCTTCCGGGGGGAATGAGCAGTTCTTC. Amino acids: CASSPSGGNEQFF. This sequence joins TRBV19 and TRBJ2-1; 7 nucleotides agree with TRBD2. Germline V CDR1 and CDR2: LNHDA, SQIVND (reference sequence). V shed 6 bases, J shed 7 bases, and the junction held 6 bases outside the gene matches. The CDR3 covers 13 residues.

The chain employs TRBV6-6 and TRBJ1-2; D is perhaps TRBD1 (6 bases). This CDR3 is built from 13 residues. The V end lost 5 bases, the J end lost 8 bases, and 15 bases lay between the germline ends. CDR1 is MNHNY and CDR2 is SVGAGI in the germline V gene (reference sequence). CDR3 region: CASSPPTGLGYTF. Here the CDR3 DNA reads TGTGCCAGCAGTCCCCCGACAGGTTTAGGCTACACCTTC.

The rearrangement joins TRBV11-2 to TRBJ2-7, with 7 bases that match TRBD1. CDR3 length: 15 residues. The germline V gene encodes CDR1 SGHAT and CDR2 FQNNGV. After removal of 6 bases from V and 3 bases from J, the junction contained 11 bases not matched to a gene. The CDR3 sequence is CASRSTRTGDYEQYF. As DNA, the CDR3 is TGTGCCAGCAGATCGACCCGGACAGGCGACTACGAGCAGTACTTC.

The chain has TRBV4-1 and TRBJ1-5; D remains ambiguous. The V gene lost 0 bases and the J gene lost 0 bases, with 12 bases spanning the gap. The length of the CDR3 is 17 residues. Germline assignment: CDR1 MGHRA and CDR2 YSYEKL. The CDR3 DNA follows: TGCGCCAGCAGCCAAGATAGCCGGCAGTCTAGCAATCAGCCCCAGCATTTT. This encodes CASSQDSRQSSNQPQHF.

The V call is TRBV28, the J call TRBJ1-5; D is uncertain. In germline, CDR1 is MDHEN, CDR2 SYDVKM. This CDR3 is 12 amino acids long. V was shortened by 6 bases and J by 5 bases, with 8 bases between the two germline ends. As DNA, the CDR3 is TGTGCCAGCAGCCGTAGAGATCAGCCCCAGCATTTT. It translates to CASSRRDQPQHF.

This clone was recorded once. The V gene is TRBV24-1, the J gene TRBJ2-1; a possible D gene is TRBD2 (6 bases). Trimming shortened V by 4 bases and J by 0 bases, and 9 bases separated the two germline ends. The CDR3 loop spans 15 amino acids. Germline CDR1 and CDR2: KGHDR and SFDVKD. The DNA for the CDR3 is TGTGCCACCAGTGAGTCGCGGGGCTCCTACAATGAGCAGTTCTTC. Translating gives CATSESRGSYNEQFF.

The chain has TRBV10-1 and TRBJ2-2; 8 bases line up with TRBD2. Germline CDR1 reads WNHNN; CDR2 reads SYGVQD (reference sequence). This CDR3 comprises 14 residues. V shed 6 bases, J shed 4 bases, and the junction held 4 bases outside the gene matches. CDR3 sequence: CASSRAGGTGELFF. CDR3 nucleotide sequence: TGCGCCAGCAGCCGGGCGGGGGGCACCGGGGAGCTGTTTTTT.

V gene TRBV2 combines with J gene TRBJ2-1, with a tentative D call TRBD2 (6 bases). Trimming left V 8 bases short and J 2 bases short, with 22 bases between. This CDR3 contains 17 residues. CDR1 SNHLY and CDR2 FYNNEI come from the germline V gene. The CDR3 region has the DNA TGTGCCAGCTTGGGGCCGTCCGGGGGAGTAACCTACAATGAGCAGTTCTTC. Its protein product is CASLGPSGGVTYNEQFF.

The V call is TRBV6-6, the J call TRBJ1-1; 7 nucleotides align to TRBD1. V shed 1 base and J 8 bases; nucleotides not matched to a gene: 4. The germline CDR1 and CDR2 sequences are MNHNY and SVGAGI (reference sequence). CDR3 length: 13 residues. CDR3 residues: CASSYLAGGEAFF. CDR3 nucleotide sequence: TGTGCCAGCAGTTACTTGGCAGGGGGAGAAGCTTTCTTT.

The J gene is TRBJ1-1, the V gene TRBV10-3; D call uncertain. Germline V gene lookup returns CDR1 ENHRY and CDR2 SYGVKD. With 6 bases removed from V and 4 bases from J, the gap between germline ends came to 12 bases. The CDR3 loop spans 13 amino acids. CDR3 bases: TGTGCCATCAGCCGGAACGAGGGCACTGAAGCTTTCTTT. Its translation: CAISRNEGTEAFF.

In this sample, this clone turned up a few times. The genes are TRBV10-2 and TRBJ1-2, with D perhaps TRBD1 (6 bases). The CDR3 is made up of 13 amino acids. From germline, CDR1 is WSHSY and CDR2 SAAADI. Trimming took off 6 bases at V and 6 bases at J, with 14 bases between the two ends. Here the CDR3 reads CASSTQGYNGYTF. The CDR3 DNA is TGCGCCAGCAGCACACAGGGATATAATGGCTACACCTTC.

The chain's CDR3 is CASSPPSGANTEAFF. CDR3 sequence (DNA): TGTGCCAGCTCACCACCGTCTGGGGCGAACACTGAAGCTTTCTTT. V gene TRBV18 combines with J gene TRBJ1-1; D is possibly TRBD1 (5 bases). CDR3 length equals 15 residues. V lost 0 bases and J 1 base, leaving 9 bases between the germline ends. Germline V gene sequence: CDR1 KGHSH, CDR2 LQKENI.

V and J are TRBV6-1 and TRBJ1-5; no clear D gene. Trimming shortened V by 1 base and J by 0 bases, and 7 bases separated the two germline ends. The CDR3 runs 15 residues. Germline values: CDR1 MNHNS, CDR2 SASEGT. The CDR3 spells CASSEEHYSNQPQHF. CDR3 nucleotide sequence: TGTGCCAGCAGTGAAGAACACTATAGCAATCAGCCCCAGCATTTT.

The chain carries TRBV25-1 and TRBJ1-1; D is ambiguous. V was shortened by 5 bases and J by 6 bases, with 13 bases between the two germline ends. CDR1 is MGHDK, CDR2 SYGVNS, per germline. CDR3 length equals 13 residues. The CDR3 here is CASSSRGGPEAFF. CDR3 coding DNA: TGTGCCAGCAGTAGTCGGGGAGGCCCTGAAGCTTTCTTT.

The chain carries TRBV11-2 and TRBJ1-1; D unresolved. This CDR3 region has 14 residues. Between the trimmed V and J ends, which lost 3 bases and 1 base, there was a span of 9 bases. In germline, CDR1 is SGHAT, CDR2 FQNNGV. The CDR3 DNA follows: TGTGCCAGCAGCTTCACCTCAGGGAACACTGAAGCTTTCTTT. Its translation: CASSFTSGNTEAFF.

The rearrangement joins TRBV27 to TRBJ1-6, with D possibly being TRBD1 (5 bases). Trimming cost V 3 bases and J 2 bases, with 11 bases left between them. This CDR3 has 16 amino acids. Germline CDR1 MNHEY, CDR2 SMNVEV (reference sequence). CDR3 amino acids: CASSFEGVAYNSPLHF. CDR3 coding DNA: TGTGCCAGCAGTTTCGAAGGGGTCGCCTATAATTCACCCCTCCACTTT.

The chain uses TRBV20-1 and TRBJ1-2, with 7 bases that match TRBD1. Losses at the gene ends were 3 bases for V and 5 bases for J; bases not matched to a gene: 9. This CDR3 comprises 14 residues. The germline V gene has CDR1 DFQATT and CDR2 SNEGSKA (reference sequence). The CDR3 protein is CSASARDSKYGYTF. CDR3 DNA sequence: TGCAGTGCTAGTGCCCGGGACAGCAAGTATGGCTACACCTTC.

The rearrangement uses TRBV7-7 and TRBJ2-1, with 10 bases that match TRBD1. This CDR3 comprises 15 residues. Germline lookup yields CDR1 SSHAT and CDR2 FNYEAQ (reference sequence). After removal of 3 bases from V and 5 bases from J, the junction contained 4 bases not matched to a gene. In DNA form, the CDR3 reads TGTGCCAGCAGCTTGTCGGGACAGGGGAACAATGAGCAGTTCTTC. The encoded protein is CASSLSGQGNNEQFF.

The V call is TRBV7-9, the J call TRBJ1-2; maybe TRBD1 (6 bases). The CDR3 consists of 14 residues. In germline, CDR1 is SEHNR, CDR2 FQNEAQ (reference sequence). The V end lost 2 bases, the J end lost 3 bases, and 10 bases lay between the germline ends. The CDR3 bases are TGTGCCAGCAGCTTAACACAGGGATACTATGGCTACACCTTC. Its translation is CASSLTQGYYGYTF.

V usage is TRBV2 and J usage is TRBJ1-4, with D maybe TRBD1 (6 bases). Looked up from germline, CDR1 is SNHLY and CDR2 is FYNNEI. CDR3 length: 15 amino acids. Trimming cost V 1 base and J 8 bases, with 14 bases left between them. This chain's CDR3 is CASSEDTGSGEKLFF. CDR3 nucleotide sequence: TGTGCCAGCAGTGAAGACACAGGGTCGGGGGAAAAACTGTTTTTT.

The sample holds a few counts of this clone. The V and J genes are TRBV6-2 or TRBV6-3 and TRBJ1-4, with D possibly being TRBD1 (5 bases). V dropped 4 bases and J dropped 12 bases, with 15 bases sitting between them. The CDR3 length is 13 residues. Germline V gene lookup returns CDR1 MNHEY and CDR2 SVGEGT. CDR3 DNA: TGTGCCAGCAGTTCCGACAACGGGGGGGAACTGTTTTTT. As protein: CASSSDNGGELFF.

This chain uses TRBV2 with TRBJ1-2; D might be TRBD1 (6 bases). In germline, CDR1 is SNHLY, CDR2 FYNNEI. Trimming stripped 2 bases from V and 4 bases from J, with 14 bases between. The CDR3 has 15 residues. The CDR3 sequence: CASSESPDRTYGYTF. The CDR3 DNA follows: TGTGCCAGCAGTGAATCCCCCGACAGGACCTATGGCTACACCTTC.